The TCR beta chain under discussion was sequenced for a study of tumor and adjacent non-tumor tissue in lung cancer. Background on the study: Patients comprised about a dozen adenocarcinoma, a couple of squamous cell carcinoma and 1 small cell lung cancer.

TCRbeta libraries were built with three rounds of nested PCR, modified from ARM-PCR. TCRdb independently ran MiXCR on the multiplex PCR reads; one entry per CDR3 protein. The table lists roughly 200,000 distinct CDR3 sequences, approximately 74% of them singletons. The length of the CDR3 is 16 residues. Germline loops: CDR1 SGHAT, CDR2 FQDESV (reference sequence). Notes on this clonotype: Its antigen is currently unknown. An end of the junction does not agree with germline; a read error may underlie this.

RNA was extracted from bulk tissue without any cell sorting. General study findings and limits: In normal lung, the top 100 clones were significantly more dominant than in tumor. Significantly higher TCR diversity was found in tumor than normal lung. Tumor TCR diversity, when higher, was linked to shorter survival.

The TCR was taken from a man in his sixties with non-small cell lung cancer. This chain connects TRBV11-1 to TRBJ2-5; 9 nucleotides align to TRBD1. Sequencing was done on a sample of lung tumor tissue. CDR3 nucleotide sequence: TGTGCCAGCAGTTTAGGCGGGACAGGGATCCATGAGACCCAGTACTTC. This translates into CASSLGGTGIHETQYF.